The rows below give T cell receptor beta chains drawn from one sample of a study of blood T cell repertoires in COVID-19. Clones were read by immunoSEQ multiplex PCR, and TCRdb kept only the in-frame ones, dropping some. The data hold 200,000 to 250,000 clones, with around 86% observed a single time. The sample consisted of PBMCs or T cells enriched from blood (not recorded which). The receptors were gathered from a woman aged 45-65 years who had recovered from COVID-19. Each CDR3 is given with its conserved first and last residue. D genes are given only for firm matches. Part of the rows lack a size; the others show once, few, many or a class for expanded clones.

DNA: TGTGCCTGGGCGGGACAGGGCTACGAGCAGTACTTC; CDR3: CAWAGQGYEQYF; D: TRBD1; J: TRBJ2-7; V: TRBV30; size: .
DNA: TGCAGCGTGGGACCTAGCGCAAAAAACATTCAGTACTTC; CDR3: CSVGPSAKNIQYF; D: .; J: TRBJ2-4; V: TRBV29-1; size: once
DNA: TGTGCCAGCAGCCCTATTAACAGGGATGCAAACTATGGCTACACCTTC; CDR3: CASSPINRDANYGYTF; D: .; J: TRBJ1-2; V: TRBV6-2/TRBV6-3; size: few
DNA: TGTGCCAGCAGTGGAGACTACGCGCAGTTCTTC; CDR3: CASSGDYAQFF; D: .; J: TRBJ2-1; V: TRBV2; size: .
DNA: TGTGCCAGCAGCCGAAAATCTCCAGGGTCTCGTGCCCTCCACTTT; CDR3: CASSRKSPGSRALHF; D: .; J: TRBJ1-6; V: TRBV28; size: once
DNA: TGTGCCTGGAGTGGACTAGCGAGTACGTCCTACGAGCAGTACTTC; CDR3: CAWSGLASTSYEQYF; D: TRBD2; J: TRBJ2-7; V: TRBV30; size: .
DNA: TGTGCTAGCAGCCGGTTAGGACAGGGCGATCAGGCCGGGGAGCTGTTTTTT; CDR3: CASSRLGQGDQAGELFF; D: TRBD1; J: TRBJ2-2; V: TRBV7-7; size: .
DNA: TGCGCCAGTGCAATCCAGGGGGTCTATGGCTACACCTTC; CDR3: CASAIQGVYGYTF; D: TRBD1; J: TRBJ1-2; V: TRBV4-1; size: .
DNA: TGTGCCAGCAGTTACTCCGGGACTAGCGGAGATGAGCAGTACTTC; CDR3: CASSYSGTSGDEQYF; D: TRBD2; J: TRBJ2-7; V: TRBV6-5; size: .
DNA: TGTGCCACCAGCAGAAGCGGGAGGGGTACCGGGGAGCTGTTTTTT; CDR3: CATSRSGRGTGELFF; D: TRBD2; J: TRBJ2-2; V: TRBV15; size: .
DNA: TGTGCCAGCTCACCTGCCTTGCAGGGGCTGGGTGAGCAGTTCTTC; CDR3: CASSPALQGLGEQFF; D: .; J: TRBJ2-1; V: TRBV18; size: .
DNA: TGTGCCAGCAGCCAGGGGACAGTAGGAGATACGCAGTATTTT; CDR3: CASSQGTVGDTQYF; D: TRBD1; J: TRBJ2-3; V: TRBV5-4; size: .
DNA: TGTGCCAGCAGCTTATTGTCCAGGGGCGATTCACCCCTCCACTTT; CDR3: CASSLLSRGDSPLHF; D: .; J: TRBJ1-6; V: TRBV7-8; size: .
DNA: TGTGCCAGCAGCTTACAGGGGCTCAGCTCTGGAAACACCATATATTTT; CDR3: CASSLQGLSSGNTIYF; D: .; J: TRBJ1-3; V: TRBV7-9; size: .
DNA: TGTGCCAGCAGCCAAGCTGGGCTAGCGGGAGGATCCACCGGGGAGCTGTTTTTT; CDR3: CASSQAGLAGGSTGELFF; D: TRBD2; J: TRBJ2-2; V: TRBV3-1/TRBV3-2; size: .
DNA: TGTGCCAGTAGCCATGGACAGGTTAACAATGAGCAGTTCTTC; CDR3: CASSHGQVNNEQFF; D: TRBD1; J: TRBJ2-1; V: TRBV19; size: .
DNA: TGTGCCAGCAGTTTATTCGCTGAGGGACAGGCCAAAGCTTTCTTT; CDR3: CASSLFAEGQAKAFF; D: TRBD1; J: TRBJ1-1; V: TRBV28; size: .
DNA: TGTGCCAGCAGTTACTCGCCGGGAGGGCCCTACGAGCAGTACTTC; CDR3: CASSYSPGGPYEQYF; D: TRBD2; J: TRBJ2-7; V: TRBV6-5; size: .
DNA: TGTGCCAGCAGCTTAGCGGCGGGAGGCGGTGAGACCCAGTACTTC; CDR3: CASSLAAGGGETQYF; D: TRBD2; J: TRBJ2-5; V: TRBV7-3; size: .
DNA: TGTGCCAGCAGCGCAAGATTAGCGGGACAATACAATGAGCAGTTCTTC; CDR3: CASSARLAGQYNEQFF; D: TRBD2; J: TRBJ2-1; V: TRBV11-3; size: .
DNA: TGTGCCAGCTCACCATTCCAGCGGGAGGGCGGCGGGGAGCTGTTTTTT; CDR3: CASSPFQREGGGELFF; D: TRBD2; J: TRBJ2-2; V: TRBV18; size: .
DNA: TGCGCCAGCAGCCACCAACCCGGGACAGGGGTACGGAACACTGAAGCTTTCTTT; CDR3: CASSHQPGTGVRNTEAFF; D: TRBD1; J: TRBJ1-1; V: TRBV4-1; size: once
DNA: TGCGCCAGCGGTTTTCCGGGACTAGCGGGAGTACGCTTCGACAATGAGCAGTTCTTC; CDR3: CASGFPGLAGVRFDNEQFF; D: TRBD2; J: TRBJ2-1; V: TRBV5-1; size: .
DNA: TGTGCCAGCAGCGGGACAAGCAATCAGCCCCAGCATTTT; CDR3: CASSGTSNQPQHF; D: .; J: TRBJ1-5; V: TRBV12-3/TRBV12-4; size: .
DNA: TGCAGCGTTGAATCTGGGGCCGTAGAGACCCAGTACTTC; CDR3: CSVESGAVETQYF; D: .; J: TRBJ2-5; V: TRBV29-1; size: .
DNA: TGTGCCAGCAGTTTGGGCCCCGAGACCCAGTACTTC; CDR3: CASSLGPETQYF; D: .; J: TRBJ2-5; V: TRBV12-3/TRBV12-4; size: .
DNA: TGCGCCAGCAGCTCGGACAGGGGGAACACTGAAGCTTTCTTT; CDR3: CASSSDRGNTEAFF; D: TRBD1; J: TRBJ1-1; V: TRBV5-1; size: .
DNA: TGTGCCAGCGGGACAACTGGAAACACCATATATTTT; CDR3: CASGTTGNTIYF; D: .; J: TRBJ1-3; V: TRBV19; size: .
DNA: TGTGCCTGGAGTGTCCTAGCGGGAGTGGATACCGGGGAGCTGTTTTTT; CDR3: CAWSVLAGVDTGELFF; D: TRBD2; J: TRBJ2-2; V: TRBV30; size: few
DNA: TGTGCCAGCAGCTCCGGGACTAGCGGGCCCCACGATGAGCAGTTCTTC; CDR3: CASSSGTSGPHDEQFF; D: TRBD2; J: TRBJ2-1; V: TRBV7-2; size: few
DNA: TGTGCCAGCCATCTAGCGGGAGCTCCCCATGAGCAGTTCTTC; CDR3: CASHLAGAPHEQFF; D: TRBD2; J: TRBJ2-1; V: TRBV6-5; size: few
DNA: TGTGCCAGCAGTCGCGGGACGGAAAATGAAAAACTGTTTTTT; CDR3: CASSRGTENEKLFF; D: .; J: TRBJ1-4; V: TRBV6-2/TRBV6-3; size: .
DNA: TGTGCCAGCTCCCCGGGACAGAGTAATGAAAAACTGTTTTTT; CDR3: CASSPGQSNEKLFF; D: TRBD1; J: TRBJ1-4; V: TRBV5-4; size: .
DNA: TGTGCCAGCAGTCTACCCAACGACAGGGACGAGCAGTACTTC; CDR3: CASSLPNDRDEQYF; D: TRBD1; J: TRBJ2-7; V: TRBV6-2/TRBV6-3; size: .
DNA: TGTGCCAGTAGGGGACTAGCGGGAGGTCCCAACTACGAGCAGTACTTC; CDR3: CASRGLAGGPNYEQYF; D: TRBD2; J: TRBJ2-7; V: TRBV19; size: .
DNA: TGCGCCAGCAGAAACGGACTAGCGGGATACGAGCAGTTCTTC; CDR3: CASRNGLAGYEQFF; D: TRBD2; J: TRBJ2-1; V: TRBV4-3; size: few
DNA: TGTGCCAGCAGCCCGGTGGGCGGGAGAGGCGAGCAGTACTTC; CDR3: CASSPVGGRGEQYF; D: TRBD2; J: TRBJ2-7; V: TRBV7-8; size: .
DNA: TGCGCCAGCAGCCAAGATACGGGGAGGTTCAGCACAGATACGCAGTATTTT; CDR3: CASSQDTGRFSTDTQYF; D: .; J: TRBJ2-3; V: TRBV4-1; size: .
DNA: TGTGCCAGCAGCCCTAGCGGGTCCGAGCAGTACTTC; CDR3: CASSPSGSEQYF; D: TRBD2; J: TRBJ2-7; V: TRBV6-6; size: .
DNA: TGTGCCAGCAGCCTCGGGACAGGGACAACTAATGAAAAACTGTTTTTT; CDR3: CASSLGTGTTNEKLFF; D: TRBD1; J: TRBJ1-4; V: TRBV5-6; size: .
DNA: TGTGCCTTGGGACAGAATTATGGCTACACCTTC; CDR3: CALGQNYGYTF; D: TRBD1; J: TRBJ1-2; V: TRBV30; size: .
DNA: TGCGCCAGCAGCCAAGAACCCGGGGGAAAGGGCTATGGCTACACCTTC; CDR3: CASSQEPGGKGYGYTF; D: .; J: TRBJ1-2; V: TRBV4-1; size: .
DNA: TGTGCCATCAGTGAGTCCCGACTAGCGGGCGGGGAGCTGTTTTTT; CDR3: CAISESRLAGGELFF; D: TRBD2; J: TRBJ2-2; V: TRBV10-3; size: .
DNA: TGTGCCAGCAGCCAGGAGGGAGGAAATCAGCCCCAGCATTTT; CDR3: CASSQEGGNQPQHF; D: .; J: TRBJ1-5; V: TRBV2; size: few
DNA: TGTGCCAGCAGTCGCTCCCAGGGGGCCGCTGAAGCTTTCTTT; CDR3: CASSRSQGAAEAFF; D: TRBD1; J: TRBJ1-1; V: TRBV28; size: .
DNA: TGCAGCGTTGAAGATTGGTCCGGGACTACCTACGAGCAGTACTTC; CDR3: CSVEDWSGTTYEQYF; D: TRBD2; J: TRBJ2-7; V: TRBV29-1; size: once
DNA: TGTGCCAGCAGTTTGGGACTAGCGGAAGCCTGGGGCGGGGAGCTGTTTTTT; CDR3: CASSLGLAEAWGGELFF; D: TRBD2; J: TRBJ2-2; V: TRBV28; size: .
DNA: TGTGCCAGCTCACCCAACAGGGTGATCGGAGGAAACACCATATATTTT; CDR3: CASSPNRVIGGNTIYF; D: .; J: TRBJ1-3; V: TRBV18; size: .